The 28 T cell receptor beta chains below were found in one sample sequenced in a study of cytotoxic CD8 clonotypes in ibrutinib-treated CLL. Produced via immunoSEQ multiplex PCR; TCRdb's table is partial and in-frame only. This table has approximately 90,000 clones, around 77% appearing once. The source material was PBMCs, sampled after 24 months of ibrutinib treatment. The source is a human donor with chronic lymphocytic leukemia.

V and J are TRBV19 and TRBJ2-1; 13 bases align to TRBD2. CDR3 size: 16 residues. The junction had 4 bases not matched to a gene; V was cut back by 4 bases and J by 4 bases. Germline assignment: CDR1 LNHDA and CDR2 SQIVND (reference sequence). The CDR3 sequence is CASSRTSGRAYNEQFF. The CDR3 region has the DNA TGTGCCAGTAGTAGGACTAGCGGGAGAGCATACAATGAGCAGTTCTTC.

In this sample, this clone turned up a few times. The rearrangement joins TRBV30 to TRBJ2-7; D gene unclear. This CDR3 region has 13 residues. Trimming removed 1 base from V and 9 bases from J, with 16 bases in between. Germline V gives CDR1 GTSNPN, CDR2 SVGIG (reference sequence). CDR3 bases: TGTGCCTGGAGTGCTGGGGTGCGGAGTGGGCAGTACTTC. Translation: CAWSAGVRSGQYF. Combining the CDR3 with reference TRBV30 and TRBJ2-7 gives the whole variable domain SQTIHQWPATLVQPVGSPLSLECTVEGTSNPNLYWYRQAAGRGLQLLFYSVGIGQISSEVPQNLSASRPQDRQFILSSKKLLLSDSGFYLCAWSAGVRSGQYFGPGTRLTVT.

J is TRBJ1-6 and V is TRBV7-2, with D perhaps matching TRBD1 (5 bases). V lost 5 bases and J 9 bases, leaving 17 bases between the germline ends. The germline gives CDR1 SGHTA, CDR2 FQGNSA. The CDR3 length is 15 residues. CDR3: CASSLRGDQASPLHF. Written as DNA, the CDR3 is TGTGCCAGCAGCCTACGAGGGGATCAAGCTTCACCCCTCCACTTT.

CDR3 nucleotide sequence: TGTGCCAGCAGTTCCCGCTCGAGCTTCCCACTGGGCGCGCAGTATTTT. Translating it yields CASSSRSSFPLGAQYF. The genes are TRBV25-1 and TRBJ2-3; D unclear. The CDR3 consists of 16 residues. Germline V CDR1 and CDR2: MGHDK, SYGVNS. V lost 5 bases, J lost 10 bases, and 25 bases lay in between.

The rearrangement uses TRBV6-1 and TRBJ2-2; 11 bases line up with TRBD1. Losses at the gene ends were 2 bases for V and 3 bases for J; bases not matched to a gene: 2. This CDR3 has 16 residues. Germline CDR1 reads MNHNS; CDR2 reads SASEGT. The CDR3 DNA is TGTGCCAGCAGTGAAAGGACAGGGGGCCACACCGGGGAGCTGTTTTTT. It translates to CASSERTGGHTGELFF.

As DNA, the CDR3 is TGCGCCAGCAGCTTGGGGACAGGGAACTACAATGAGCAGTTCTTC. Amino acids: CASSLGTGNYNEQFF. This sequence joins TRBV5-1 and TRBJ2-1; 8 bases match TRBD1. J gave up 3 bases and V 0 bases, and 2 bases lay outside the gene matches. Germline CDR1 and CDR2: SGHRS and YFSETQ. The CDR3 spans 15 residues. The full variable domain, in which reference TRBV5-1 and TRBJ2-1 provide the parts outside the CDR3, is KAGVTQTPRYLIKTRGQQVTLSCSPISGHRSVSWYQQTPGQGLQFLFEYFSETQRNKGNFPGRFSGRQFSNSRSEMNVSTLELGDSALYLCASSLGTGNYNEQFFGPGTRLTVL.

This clone has a handful of counts. J is TRBJ2-5 and V is TRBV6-4; D is unresolved. The V and J ends lost 4 bases and 2 bases respectively, with 8 bases between them. CDR1 and CDR2 from the germline V gene are MRHNA and SNTAGT. This CDR3 region has 13 residues. The CDR3 DNA reads TGTGCCAGCAGTGGGGAAGCTCAAGAGACCCAGTACTTC. It is translated as CASSGEAQETQYF.

The V and J genes are TRBV18 and TRBJ2-3; no clear D. Trimming removed 0 bases from V and 1 base from J, with 5 bases in between. CDR1 is KGHSH, CDR2 LQKENI, per germline. The CDR3 has 14 residues. CDR3 coding DNA: TGTGCCAGCTCACCACCGGCGGGCACAGATACGCAGTATTTT. Translated: CASSPPAGTDTQYF.

This chain connects TRBV15 to TRBJ2-1; a weak D match, TRBD2 (5 bases). CDR1 and CDR2 from the germline V gene are LNHNV and YYDKDF (reference sequence). The CDR3 loop spans 14 amino acids. Deletions cut 4 bases from V and 4 bases from J, with 11 bases between. CDR3 region: CATSKGRGYNEQFF. CDR3 coding DNA: TGTGCCACCAGCAAAGGGAGAGGTTACAATGAGCAGTTCTTC.

The chain links TRBV19 to TRBJ1-2; D unresolved. The V gene lost 9 bases and the J gene lost 2 bases, with 13 bases spanning the gap. Per the germline V gene, CDR1 is LNHDA and CDR2 is SQIVND (reference sequence). CDR3 length: 13 residues. The CDR3 here is CASSLDGNYGYTF. The CDR3 DNA follows: TGTGCCAGCAGCTTAGACGGGAACTATGGCTACACCTTC.

On this clone itself: The same CDR3 also results from other DNA sequences found in this sample. The chain is built from TRBV5-1 and TRBJ2-1; D gene unclear. CDR3 length: 12 residues. The ends were cut back, 0 bases at V and 4 bases at J, with 2 bases in the middle. From germline, CDR1 is SGHRS and CDR2 YFSETQ. The CDR3 loop reads CASSLDYNEQFF. The CDR3 DNA follows: TGCGCCAGCAGCTTGGATTACAATGAGCAGTTCTTC.

This clone was observed once. The V and J genes are TRBV9 and TRBJ2-5, with D possibly being TRBD1 (5 bases). The CDR3 runs to 15 residues. Trimming stripped 0 bases from V and 4 bases from J, with 13 bases between. Germline CDR1 is SGDLS and CDR2 is YYNGEE. The CDR3: CASSVEGRVSETQYF. The CDR3 bases are TGTGCCAGCAGCGTAGAGGGCAGGGTCTCAGAGACCCAGTACTTC. The full variable domain, in which reference TRBV9 and TRBJ2-5 provide the parts outside the CDR3, is DSGVTQTPKHLITATGQRVTLRCSPRSGDLSVYWYQQSLDQGLQFLIQYYNGEERAKGNILERFSAQQFPDLHSELNLSSLELGDSALYFCASSVEGRVSETQYFGPGTRLLVL.

The chain uses TRBV28 and TRBJ1-5; perhaps TRBD1 as D (5 bases). Germline V gene lookup returns CDR1 MDHEN and CDR2 SYDVKM. CDR3 length: 16 amino acids. Deletions cut 5 bases from V and 4 bases from J, with 18 bases between. The CDR3, as DNA: TGTGCCAGCAGTCCCAGTGTGGCAGGGAGGAATCAGCCCCAGCATTTT. Protein: CASSPSVAGRNQPQHF. Using reference TRBV28 and TRBJ1-5 for the parts outside the CDR3, the full variable domain is DVKVTQSSRYLVKRTGEKVFLECVQDMDHENMFWYRQDPGLGLRLIYFSYDVKMKEKGDIPEGYSVSREKKERFSLILESASTNQTSMYLCASSPSVAGRNQPQHFGDGTRLSIL.

This clone was detected only a few times. The chain is built from TRBV2 and TRBJ2-2; D may be TRBD2 (5 bases). The V gene lost 6 bases and the J gene lost 8 bases, with 13 bases spanning the gap. Germline loops: CDR1 SNHLY, CDR2 FYNNEI. The CDR3 length is 13 residues. The CDR3 spells CASRSRSGGELFF. As DNA, the CDR3 is TGTGCCAGCAGGAGCAGATCGGGGGGGGAGCTGTTTTTT.

About this clone: The same CDR3 can be traced to other DNA sequences in this sample. This chain uses TRBV14 with TRBJ1-4, with TRBD1 matching over 9 bases. Germline lookup yields CDR1 SGHDN and CDR2 FVKESK. CDR3 length: 14 amino acids. Germline trimming cut 4 bases from V and 8 bases from J; bases unmatched to any gene: 5. CDR3 region: CASSPGQGREKLFF. In DNA form, the CDR3 reads TGTGCCAGCAGCCCGGGACAGGGCAGGGAAAAACTGTTTTTT. Complete variable domain (other parts from reference TRBV14 and TRBJ1-4): EAGVTQFPSHSVIEKGQTVTLRCDPISGHDNLYWYRRVMGKEIKFLLHFVKESKQDESGMPNNRFLAERTGGTYSTLKVQPAELEDSGVYFCASSPGQGREKLFFGSGTQLSVL.

In its sample, this clone was seen a few times. The rearrangement joins TRBV2 to TRBJ1-6; 8 nucleotides align to TRBD1. This CDR3 region has 17 residues. Germline CDR1 SNHLY, CDR2 FYNNEI. V gave up 3 bases and J gave up 6 bases; unmatched junction bases: 10. DNA for the CDR3: TGTGCCAGCAGTGAGGGGCAGGGGGCCATCCTTAATTCACCCCTCCACTTT. Its translation: CASSEGQGAILNSPLHF.

The gene calls are TRBV11-2 and TRBJ2-7; D ambiguous. The CDR3 is made up of 13 amino acids. Germline CDR1 and CDR2: SGHAT and FQNNGV. Trimming left V 1 base short and J 2 bases short, with 6 bases between. For the CDR3, the DNA is TGTGCCAGCAGCTTAGGCAAGCCCTACGAGCAGTACTTC. Its translation: CASSLGKPYEQYF. The variable domain in full, completed from reference TRBV11-2 and TRBJ2-7, reads EAGVAQSPRYKIIEKRQSVAFWCNPISGHATLYWYQQILGQGPKLLIQFQNNGVVDDSQLPKDRFSAERLKGVDSTLKIQPAKLEDSAVYLCASSLGKPYEQYFGPGTRLTVT.

This rearrangement joins TRBV28 to TRBJ1-1, with TRBD1 as a possible D gene (6 bases). The germline gives CDR1 MDHEN, CDR2 SYDVKM. The V end was cut by 4 bases, the J end by 1 base, with 10 bases between. The CDR3 totals 14 residues. The CDR3 is CASSSPGENTEAFF. The CDR3 DNA sequence: TGTGCCAGCAGTTCGCCAGGGGAGAACACTGAAGCTTTCTTT.

The rearrangement joins TRBV11-3 to TRBJ2-2; D ambiguous. The CDR3 is made up of 13 amino acids. CDR1 and CDR2 (germline): SGHNT, YENEEA. Trimming stripped 0 bases from V and 6 bases from J, with 5 bases between. As DNA, the CDR3 is TGTGCCAGCAGCTTAGATGGGTCCGGGGAGCTGTTTTTT. Protein product: CASSLDGSGELFF.

Ten or more counts support this clone. The genes are TRBV2 and TRBJ1-2, with D maybe TRBD1 (5 bases). The CDR3 totals 13 residues. Germline V gene data show CDR1 as SNHLY and CDR2 as FYNNEI. V was cut by 0 bases and J by 8 bases, with 10 bases left in between. CDR3 bases: TGTGCCAGCAGTGAAGCGGAGGGGCAGGGCTACACCTTC. It encodes CASSEAEGQGYTF.

The sample holds a few counts of this clone. This chain connects TRBV4-1 to TRBJ2-3, with TRBD1 identical over 8 bases. Trimming at V came to 0 bases and at J to 0 bases, leaving 11 bases not matched to a gene. The germline CDR1 and CDR2 sequences are MGHRA and YSYEKL. This CDR3 is built from 19 residues. The DNA for the CDR3 is TGCGCCAGCAGCCAAGACCTGTGGGGACAGGTGATTAGCACAGATACGCAGTATTTT. It is translated as CASSQDLWGQVISTDTQYF.

The V gene is TRBV2, the J gene TRBJ1-3; tentative D call: TRBD1 (5 bases). Germline V gives CDR1 SNHLY, CDR2 FYNNEI. The CDR3 is made up of 15 amino acids. The V end was cut by 0 bases, the J end by 2 bases, with 8 bases between. The chain's CDR3 is CASSEAAGTGNTIYF. The CDR3 DNA reads as TGTGCCAGCAGTGAAGCGGCAGGGACTGGAAACACCATATATTTT.

The gene calls are TRBV5-5 and TRBJ2-7, with D perhaps matching TRBD1 (6 bases). V was cut by 5 bases and J by 7 bases, with 16 bases left in between. Germline assignment: CDR1 SGHKS and CDR2 YYEKEE (reference sequence). There are 13 residues in the CDR3. The CDR3 region has the DNA TGTGCCAGCAGAAACGACAGGTTAAGGGAGCAGTACTTC. Translation gives CASRNDRLREQYF.

For the CDR3, the DNA is TGTGCCAGTACCCCAGGGGACAGAGCAAACACTGAAGCTTTCTTT. Amino acids: CASTPGDRANTEAFF. V gene TRBV19 combines with J gene TRBJ1-1; 7 bases agree with TRBD1. The CDR3 contains 15 residues. The V gene's germline CDR1 is LNHDA and CDR2 SQIVND (reference sequence). The V segment lost 7 bases and the J segment 2 bases; nucleotides outside the gene matches: 10.

This chain connects TRBV14 to TRBJ2-2; 12 positions agree with TRBD2. CDR1 and CDR2 from the germline V gene are SGHDN and FVKESK. This CDR3 region has 22 residues. The V segment lost 0 bases and the J segment 1 base; nucleotides outside the gene matches: 15. The CDR3 loop reads CASSQEGIGRGLAGLNTGELFF. The DNA of the CDR3 is TGTGCCAGCAGCCAAGAGGGTATCGGCAGGGGACTAGCGGGTTTGAACACCGGGGAGCTGTTTTTT.

The V call is TRBV18, the J call TRBJ1-3; D perhaps matches TRBD1 (6 bases). V dropped 0 bases and J dropped 0 bases, with 9 bases sitting between them. The CDR3 has 16 amino acids. CDR1 and CDR2 (germline): KGHSH, LQKENI. CDR3: CASSPPTGYSGNTIYF. The CDR3 DNA is TGTGCCAGCTCACCACCGACAGGTTACTCTGGAAACACCATATATTTT.

The chain uses TRBV19 and TRBJ2-5; D may be TRBD1 (6 bases). Germline V gene sequence: CDR1 LNHDA, CDR2 SQIVND (reference sequence). The germline V and J ends were trimmed by 8 bases and 5 bases, with 15 bases remaining between them. CDR3 length: 13 amino acids. Here the CDR3 DNA reads TGTGCCAGTGCCCCAGGGGAATACGAGACCCAGTACTTC. This encodes CASAPGEYETQYF.

The V gene is TRBV28, the J gene TRBJ2-2, with TRBD1 identical over 11 bases. J was trimmed by 7 bases and V by 3 bases; bases with no gene match: 1. Looked up from germline, CDR1 is MDHEN and CDR2 is SYDVKM. The CDR3 contains 14 residues. The CDR3 here is CASSFGTGGGELFF. The CDR3 DNA follows: TGTGCCAGCAGTTTTGGGACAGGGGGCGGGGAGCTGTTTTTT.